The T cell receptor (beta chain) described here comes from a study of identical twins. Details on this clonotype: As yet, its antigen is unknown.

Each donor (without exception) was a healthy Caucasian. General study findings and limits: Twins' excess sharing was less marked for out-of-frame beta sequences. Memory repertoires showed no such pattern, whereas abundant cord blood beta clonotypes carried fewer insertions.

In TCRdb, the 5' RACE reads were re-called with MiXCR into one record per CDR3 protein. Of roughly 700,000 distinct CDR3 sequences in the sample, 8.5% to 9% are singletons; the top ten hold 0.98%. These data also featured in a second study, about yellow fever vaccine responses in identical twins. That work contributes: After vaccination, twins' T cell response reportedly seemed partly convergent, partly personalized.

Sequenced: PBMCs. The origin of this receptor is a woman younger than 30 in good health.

The CDR3 sequence: CASSQGTGALSYEQYF. The CDR3, as DNA: TGTGCCAGCAGCCAAGGAACGGGGGCTTTGTCGTACGAGCAGTACTTC. The chain recombines TRBV3-1 with TRBJ2-7; D tentatively reads TRBD1 or TRBD2 (6 bases each). V lost 1 base to trimming and J lost 4 bases, with 17 bases between them. The CDR3 consists of 16 residues. Germline V gene data show CDR1 as LGHDT and CDR2 as YNNKEL (reference sequence).